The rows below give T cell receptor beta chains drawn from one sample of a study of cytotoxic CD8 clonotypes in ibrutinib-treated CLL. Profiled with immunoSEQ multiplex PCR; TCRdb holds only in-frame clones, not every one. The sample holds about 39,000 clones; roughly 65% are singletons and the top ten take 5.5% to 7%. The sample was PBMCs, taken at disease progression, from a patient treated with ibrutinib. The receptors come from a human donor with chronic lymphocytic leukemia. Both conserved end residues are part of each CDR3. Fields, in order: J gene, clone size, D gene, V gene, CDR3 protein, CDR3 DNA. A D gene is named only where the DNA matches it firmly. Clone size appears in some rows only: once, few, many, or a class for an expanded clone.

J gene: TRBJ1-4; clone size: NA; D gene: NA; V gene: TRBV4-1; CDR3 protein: CASSQGQGREKLFF; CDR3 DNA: TGCGCCAGCAGCCAGGGGCAGGGGAGGGAAAAACTGTTTTTT
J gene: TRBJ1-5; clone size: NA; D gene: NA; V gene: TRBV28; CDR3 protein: CASSSGERPQHF; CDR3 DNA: TGTGCCAGCAGTTCAGGGGAACGCCCCCAGCATTTT
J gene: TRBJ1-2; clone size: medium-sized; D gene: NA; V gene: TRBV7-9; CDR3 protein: CASSLGAGATSNYGYTF; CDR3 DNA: TGTGCCAGCAGCTTAGGGGCAGGGGCCACGTCTAACTATGGCTACACCTTC
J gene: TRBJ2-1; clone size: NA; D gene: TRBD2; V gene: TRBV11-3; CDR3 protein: CASSSPSGGNEQFF; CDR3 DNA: TGTGCCAGCAGCTCCCCTAGCGGGGGGAATGAGCAGTTCTTC
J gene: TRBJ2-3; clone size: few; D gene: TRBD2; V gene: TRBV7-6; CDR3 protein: CASSLALAGGAADTQYF; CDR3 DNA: TGTGCCAGCAGCTTAGCCCTAGCGGGAGGGGCCGCAGATACGCAGTATTTT
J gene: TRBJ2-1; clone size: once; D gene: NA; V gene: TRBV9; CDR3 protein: CASSVEWGHTYNEQFF; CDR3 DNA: TGTGCCAGCAGCGTAGAATGGGGGCATACCTACAATGAGCAGTTCTTC
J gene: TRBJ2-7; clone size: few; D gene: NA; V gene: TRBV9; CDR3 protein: CASSVSPTNTYEQYF; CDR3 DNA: TGTGCCAGCAGCGTATCTCCGACAAACACCTACGAGCAGTACTTC
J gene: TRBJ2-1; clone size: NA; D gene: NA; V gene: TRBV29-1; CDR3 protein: CSVKVKTYNEQFF; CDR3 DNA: TGCAGCGTTAAGGTCAAGACCTACAATGAGCAGTTCTTC
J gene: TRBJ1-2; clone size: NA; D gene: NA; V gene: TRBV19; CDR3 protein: CASSIVAANYGYTF; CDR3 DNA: TGTGCCAGTAGTATAGTGGCAGCGAACTATGGCTACACCTTC
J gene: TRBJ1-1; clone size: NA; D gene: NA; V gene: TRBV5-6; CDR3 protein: CASSGTVNTEAFF; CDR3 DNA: TGTGCCAGCAGCGGGACCGTGAACACTGAAGCTTTCTTT
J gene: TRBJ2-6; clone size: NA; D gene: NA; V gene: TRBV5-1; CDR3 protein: CASRLIEGANVLTF; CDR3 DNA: TGCGCCAGCAGATTGATAGAGGGGGCCAACGTCCTGACTTTC
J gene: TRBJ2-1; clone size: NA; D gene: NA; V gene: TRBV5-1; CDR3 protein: CASSLGPQDRNEQFF; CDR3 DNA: TGCGCCAGCAGCTTGGGACCCCAAGACCGAAATGAGCAGTTCTTC
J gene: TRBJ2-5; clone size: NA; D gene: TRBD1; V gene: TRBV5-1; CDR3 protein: CASSLSTGVETQYF; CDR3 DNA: TGCGCCAGCAGCTTGTCTACAGGGGTAGAGACCCAGTACTTC
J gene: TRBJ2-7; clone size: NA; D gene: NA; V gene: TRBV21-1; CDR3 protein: CASSKDRSAYEQYF; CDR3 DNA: TGTGCCAGCAGCAAAGATCGATCTGCGTACGAGCAGTACTTC
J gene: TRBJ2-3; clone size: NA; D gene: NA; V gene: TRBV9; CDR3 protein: CASSLGTSTDTQYF; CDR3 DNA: TGTGCCAGCAGCCTCGGAACTAGCACAGATACGCAGTATTTT
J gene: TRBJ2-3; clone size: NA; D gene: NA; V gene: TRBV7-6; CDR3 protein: CASSPGLTSTDTQYF; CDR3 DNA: TGTGCCAGCAGCCCGGGACTGACGAGCACAGATACGCAGTATTTT
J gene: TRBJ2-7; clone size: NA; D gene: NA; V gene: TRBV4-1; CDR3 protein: CASSQDRGYEQYF; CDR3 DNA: TGCGCCAGCAGCCAAGACAGAGGGTACGAGCAGTACTTC
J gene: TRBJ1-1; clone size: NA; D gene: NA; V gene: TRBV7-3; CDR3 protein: CASSPDMNTEAFF; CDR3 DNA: TGTGCCAGCAGCCCAGACATGAACACTGAAGCTTTCTTT
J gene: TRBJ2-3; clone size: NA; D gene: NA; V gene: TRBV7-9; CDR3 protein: CASSYLGSGASTDTQYF; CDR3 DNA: TGTGCCAGCAGCTACCTGGGGAGCGGAGCTAGCACAGATACGCAGTATTTT
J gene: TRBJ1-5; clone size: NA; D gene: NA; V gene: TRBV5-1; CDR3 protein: CASSFSGDSNQPQHF; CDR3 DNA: TGCGCCAGCAGCTTCAGCGGGGACAGCAATCAGCCCCAGCATTTT
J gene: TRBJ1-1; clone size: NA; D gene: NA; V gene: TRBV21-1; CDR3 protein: CASSILAMMNTEAFF; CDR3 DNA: TGTGCCAGCAGTATCCTTGCGATGATGAACACTGAAGCTTTCTTT
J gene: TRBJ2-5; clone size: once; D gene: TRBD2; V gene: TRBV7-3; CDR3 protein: CASSFREGETQYF; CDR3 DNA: TGTGCCAGCAGCTTCCGGGAGGGCGAGACCCAGTACTTC